The 14 T cell receptor beta chains listed next were all sequenced from one sample in a study of blood T cell repertoires in COVID-19 (dated by TCRdb to between 2020 and 2021). Libraries were constructed by the immunoSEQ multiplex PCR assay. This immuneACCESS table, as held by TCRdb, lists in-frame sequences with V and J called but not all clones. Of the missing ones, under half trace to an unresolved V gene in checked studies; the others have no known cause. Here the sample has roughly 80,000 clones; over 65% occur a single time. Together, the top ten hold approximately 10% of the sample. The sequenced sample was peripheral blood. The source of these receptors is a human donor in a cohort sampled during active COVID-19.

The chain recombines TRBV6-5 with TRBJ2-7; no definite D call. CDR3 length: 15 amino acids. CDR1 is MNHEY and CDR2 is SVGAGI in the germline V gene. V shed 5 bases and J shed 5 bases, with 19 bases lying between them. This CDR3 is CASSLNSAKADEQYF. CDR3 nucleotides: TGTGCCAGCAGTCTGAATAGTGCCAAAGCCGACGAGCAGTACTTC.

The CDR3 sequence is CASSSGGVFYGYTF. CDR3 nucleotide sequence: TGTGCCAGCAGTTCTGGAGGGGTCTTCTATGGCTACACCTTC. This chain links TRBV6-2 or TRBV6-3 with TRBJ1-2; D is perhaps TRBD1 (5 bases). Deletions cut 4 bases from V and 4 bases from J, with 13 bases between. The V gene's germline CDR1 is MNHEY and CDR2 SVGEGT. This CDR3 region has 14 residues.

The chain employs TRBV6-6 and TRBJ2-7; 13 bases are shared with TRBD2. Losses at the gene ends were 9 bases for V and 3 bases for J; bases not matched to a gene: 5. Germline lookup yields CDR1 MNHNY and CDR2 SVGAGI (reference sequence). This CDR3 is 14 amino acids long. CDR3 sequence: CASCGTSGVYEQYF. The CDR3 DNA reads TGTGCCAGTTGCGGGACTAGCGGGGTCTACGAGCAGTACTTC.

In this sample, this clone turned up a few times. The rearrangement joins TRBV9 to TRBJ2-7; 7 positions agree with TRBD2. Germline CDR1 is SGDLS and CDR2 is YYNGEE. Trimming cost V 0 bases and J 2 bases; bases outside gene matches: 14. This CDR3 is built from 18 residues. CDR3 sequence (DNA): TGTGCCAGCAGCGTAGGGTCCGGCGGCGGGAGCGGGCCCTACGAGCAGTACTTC. The encoded protein is CASSVGSGGGSGPYEQYF.

This clone appeared a single time. The sample contains more than one DNA sequence encoding this CDR3. This chain links TRBV18 with TRBJ2-7; 7 nucleotides match TRBD1. With 6 bases clipped from V and 4 bases from J, the junction kept 9 bases outside the gene matches. Per the germline V gene, CDR1 is KGHSH and CDR2 is LQKENI. The CDR3 has 14 residues. CDR3 protein: CASSPGTVSYEQYF. CDR3 coding DNA: TGTGCCAGCTCTCCCGGGACAGTCTCTTACGAGCAGTACTTC.

The J gene is TRBJ2-7, the V gene TRBV5-1; possibly TRBD1 for D (6 bases). V shed 4 bases and J shed 1 base, with 15 bases lying between them. Germline-derived CDR1 and CDR2 are SGHRS and YFSETQ. This CDR3 contains 15 residues. In nucleotides, the CDR3 is TGCGCCAGCAGCCCCCTGACCGGGACATCCTACGAGCAGTACTTC. Its protein product is CASSPLTGTSYEQYF.

The chain employs TRBV9 and TRBJ2-1; tentatively, D is TRBD2 (6 bases). The V end lost 2 bases, the J end lost 4 bases, and 10 bases lay between the germline ends. There are 14 residues in the CDR3. CDR1 and CDR2 from the germline V gene are SGDLS and YYNGEE. DNA of the CDR3: TGTGCCAGCAGCGTCGAGGAGGGGTACAATGAGCAGTTCTTC. Its translation: CASSVEEGYNEQFF.

V usage is TRBV27 and J usage is TRBJ2-7, with D possibly matching TRBD2 (6 bases). Germline V gives CDR1 MNHEY, CDR2 SMNVEV (reference sequence). The V end was cut by 5 bases, the J end by 6 bases, with 14 bases between. The CDR3 length is 13 residues. CDR3 DNA: TGTGCCAGCAGTCGCGGGGTCTGGGGCGAGCAGTACTTC. This gives the protein CASSRGVWGEQYF.

This rearrangement joins TRBV18 to TRBJ2-2, with D maybe TRBD2 (5 bases). Germline lookup yields CDR1 KGHSH and CDR2 LQKENI. This CDR3 region has 13 residues. The V end was cut by 3 bases, the J end by 8 bases, with 10 bases between. DNA of the CDR3: TGTGCCAGCTCACCTCTAGCCAAGGGGGAGCTGTTTTTT. It yields the protein CASSPLAKGELFF.

The rearrangement links TRBV13 to TRBJ1-6; 7 bases map to TRBD1. There are 15 residues in the CDR3. Trimming removed 0 bases from V and 6 bases from J; junction bases left unmatched: 2. Germline-derived CDR1 and CDR2 are PRHDT and FYEKMQ (reference sequence). In DNA form, the CDR3 reads TGTGCCAGCAGCTTAGGAGGACAGGTTAATTCACCCCTCCACTTT. This sequence encodes CASSLGGQVNSPLHF.

The gene calls are TRBV5-1 and TRBJ2-4, with D unresolved. Trimming cost V 4 bases and J 2 bases, with 13 bases left between them. Germline lookup yields CDR1 SGHRS and CDR2 YFSETQ. CDR3 size: 15 residues. For the CDR3, the DNA is TGCGCCAGCAGCGCCGAGAGCCAACCCAAAAACATTCAGTACTTC. Protein sequence: CASSAESQPKNIQYF.

This sequence joins TRBV5-5 and TRBJ1-2; D might be TRBD1 (5 bases). Germline V gene data show CDR1 as SGHKS and CDR2 as YYEKEE (reference sequence). The CDR3 has 15 amino acids. V shed 7 bases and J shed 2 bases, with 18 bases lying between them. The CDR3 loop reads CASHPGGATNYGYTF. Written as DNA, the CDR3 is TGTGCCAGCCATCCGGGGGGAGCTACAAACTATGGCTACACCTTC.

The chain uses TRBV2 and TRBJ1-5; D remains unclear. This CDR3 is 15 amino acids long. Between the trimmed V and J ends, which lost 4 bases and 5 bases, there was a span of 15 bases. CDR1 and CDR2 from the germline V gene are SNHLY and FYNNEI. The chain's CDR3 is CASSGSSGGDQPQHF. For the CDR3, the DNA is TGTGCCAGCAGTGGTTCCAGCGGTGGCGATCAGCCCCAGCATTTT.

J is TRBJ2-2 and V is TRBV19; D not resolved. The germline V gene encodes CDR1 LNHDA and CDR2 SQIVND (reference sequence). The CDR3 runs to 15 residues. Trimming removed 3 bases at V and 2 bases at J, with 10 bases between. The CDR3 here is CASSMVRLNTGELFF. For the CDR3, the DNA is TGTGCCAGTAGTATGGTGCGACTTAACACCGGGGAGCTGTTTTTT.